This T cell receptor (beta chain) was recorded in a study of shared clonotypes between healthy human individuals. Study conclusions and caveats: Sharing across a few donors was seen in around 5% of naive CD4 clonotypes.

In the case of this clone: Its target is unknown.

Running of the assay took place at deep level. The data were produced by immunoSEQ multiplex PCR, yet TCRdb's version contains in-frame clones alone and is incomplete. The sample holds approximately 2.5 million clones; just over 90% are singletons and the top ten take about 0.13%. Trimming removed 2 bases from V and 7 bases from J; junction bases left unmatched: 7. The CDR3 contains 15 residues. CDR1 and CDR2 (germline): KGHSH, LQKENI. The chain joins TRBV18 to TRBJ2-1, with 8 bases identical to TRBD2. This sequence originates from a man between 18 and 35 years old in good health. The sequenced material came from naive CD4+ T cells sorted from blood. Documented subset: CD45RA+ positively selected. The CDR3 loop is CASSPGLARQNEQFF. The CDR3 nucleotides are TGTGCCAGCTCACCAGGACTAGCACGCCAAAATGAGCAGTTCTTC.